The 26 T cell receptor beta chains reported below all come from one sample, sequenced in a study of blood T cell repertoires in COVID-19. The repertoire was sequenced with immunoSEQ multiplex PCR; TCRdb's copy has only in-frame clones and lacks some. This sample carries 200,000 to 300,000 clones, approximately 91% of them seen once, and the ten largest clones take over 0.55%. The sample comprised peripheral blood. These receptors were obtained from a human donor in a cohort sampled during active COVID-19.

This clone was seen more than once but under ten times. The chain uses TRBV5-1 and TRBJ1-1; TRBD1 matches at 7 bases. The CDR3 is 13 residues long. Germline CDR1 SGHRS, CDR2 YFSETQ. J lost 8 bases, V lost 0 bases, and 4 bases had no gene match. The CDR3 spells CASSLARGNEAFF. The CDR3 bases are TGCGCCAGCAGCTTGGCCAGGGGGAACGAAGCTTTCTTT.

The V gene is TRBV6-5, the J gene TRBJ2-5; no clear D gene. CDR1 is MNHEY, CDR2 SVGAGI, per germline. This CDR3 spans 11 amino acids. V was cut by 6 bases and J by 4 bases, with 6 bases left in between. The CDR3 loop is CASRALETQYF. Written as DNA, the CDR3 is TGTGCCAGCAGAGCCCTAGAGACCCAGTACTTC.

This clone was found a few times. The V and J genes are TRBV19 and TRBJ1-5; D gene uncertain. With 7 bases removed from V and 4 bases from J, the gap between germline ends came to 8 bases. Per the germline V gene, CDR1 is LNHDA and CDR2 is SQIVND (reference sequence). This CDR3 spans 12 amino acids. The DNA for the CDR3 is TGTGCCAGTACAGGCAGAAATCAGCCCCAGCATTTT. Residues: CASTGRNQPQHF.

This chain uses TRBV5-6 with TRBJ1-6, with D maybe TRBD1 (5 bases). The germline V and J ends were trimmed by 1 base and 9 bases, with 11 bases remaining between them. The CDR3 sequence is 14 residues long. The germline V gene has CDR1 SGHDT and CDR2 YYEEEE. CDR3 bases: TGTGCCAGCAGCTTGCAGGGTCGGTTTTCACCCCTCCACTTT. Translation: CASSLQGRFSPLHF.

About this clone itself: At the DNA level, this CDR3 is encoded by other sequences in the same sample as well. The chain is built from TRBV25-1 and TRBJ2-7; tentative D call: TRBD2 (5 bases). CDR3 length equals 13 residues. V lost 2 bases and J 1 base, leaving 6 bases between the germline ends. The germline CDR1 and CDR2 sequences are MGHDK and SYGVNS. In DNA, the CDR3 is TGTGCCAGCAGTGAAGGGAGTTCCTACGAGCAGTACTTC. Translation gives CASSEGSSYEQYF.

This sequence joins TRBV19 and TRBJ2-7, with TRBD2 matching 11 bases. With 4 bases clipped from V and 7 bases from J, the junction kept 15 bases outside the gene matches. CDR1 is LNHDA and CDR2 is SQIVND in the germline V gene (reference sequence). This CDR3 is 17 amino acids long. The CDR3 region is CASSTRLAGKGVLEQYF. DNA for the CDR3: TGTGCCAGTAGTACCAGACTAGCGGGGAAAGGGGTCTTGGAGCAGTACTTC.

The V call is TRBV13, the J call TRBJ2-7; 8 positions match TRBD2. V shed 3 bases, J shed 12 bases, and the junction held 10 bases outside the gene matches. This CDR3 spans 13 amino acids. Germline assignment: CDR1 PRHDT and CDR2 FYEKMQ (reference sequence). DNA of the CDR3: TGTGCCAGCAGCTTTAGAGGTTTAGCGGGGTCGTACTTC. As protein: CASSFRGLAGSYF.

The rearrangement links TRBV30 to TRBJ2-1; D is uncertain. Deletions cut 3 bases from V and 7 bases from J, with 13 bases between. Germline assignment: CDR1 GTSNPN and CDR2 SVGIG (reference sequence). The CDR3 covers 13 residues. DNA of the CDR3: TGTGCCTGGAGCAAAGATCGAGGAAATGAGCAGTTCTTC. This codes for CAWSKDRGNEQFF.

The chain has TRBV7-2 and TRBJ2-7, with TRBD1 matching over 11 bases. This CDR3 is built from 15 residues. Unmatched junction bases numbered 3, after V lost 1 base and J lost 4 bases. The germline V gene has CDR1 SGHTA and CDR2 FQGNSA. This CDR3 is CASSLGGTGGYEQYF. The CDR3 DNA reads TGTGCCAGCAGCTTAGGGGGGACAGGGGGTTACGAGCAGTACTTC.

The CDR3 region has the DNA TGTGCCAGCAGCTTAGATCTAATGGGGCATTACGAGCAGTACTTC. This sequence encodes CASSLDLMGHYEQYF. This chain links TRBV11-2 with TRBJ2-7; tentative D call: TRBD1 (5 bases). Looked up from germline, CDR1 is SGHAT and CDR2 is FQNNGV. V was cut by 0 bases and J by 4 bases, with 13 bases left in between. This CDR3 contains 15 residues.

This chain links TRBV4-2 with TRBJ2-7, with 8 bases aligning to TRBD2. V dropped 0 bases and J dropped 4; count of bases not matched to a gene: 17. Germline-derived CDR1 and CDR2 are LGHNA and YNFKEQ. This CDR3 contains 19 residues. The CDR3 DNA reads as TGTGCCAGCAGCCAAGATCTCCCCCCCCCGGGACTAGTCAGATACGAGCAGTACTTC. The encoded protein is CASSQDLPPPGLVRYEQYF.

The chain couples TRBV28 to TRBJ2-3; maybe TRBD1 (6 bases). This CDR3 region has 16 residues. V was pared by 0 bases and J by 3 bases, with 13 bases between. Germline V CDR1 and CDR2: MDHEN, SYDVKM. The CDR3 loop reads CASSLWPGEGTDTQYF. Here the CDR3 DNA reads TGTGCCAGCAGTTTATGGCCAGGGGAAGGGACAGATACGCAGTATTTT.

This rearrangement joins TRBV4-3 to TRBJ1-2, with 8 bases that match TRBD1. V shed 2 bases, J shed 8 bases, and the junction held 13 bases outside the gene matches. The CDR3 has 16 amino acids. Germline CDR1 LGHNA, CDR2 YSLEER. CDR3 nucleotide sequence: TGCGCCAGCAGCCAATTCGGACAGGGACGAATCGGCGGCTACACCTTC. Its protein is CASSQFGQGRIGGYTF.

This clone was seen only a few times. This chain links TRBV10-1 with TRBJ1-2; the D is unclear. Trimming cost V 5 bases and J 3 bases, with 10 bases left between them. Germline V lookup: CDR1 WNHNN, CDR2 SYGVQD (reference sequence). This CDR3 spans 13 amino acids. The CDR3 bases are TGCGCCAGCAGTCTCGAGCCCTACTATGGCTACACCTTC. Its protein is CASSLEPYYGYTF.

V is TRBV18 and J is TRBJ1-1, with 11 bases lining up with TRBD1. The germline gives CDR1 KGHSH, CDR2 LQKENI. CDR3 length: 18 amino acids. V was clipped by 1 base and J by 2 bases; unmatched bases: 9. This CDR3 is CASSPLAGQGDRNTEAFF. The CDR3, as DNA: TGTGCCAGCTCACCACTTGCGGGACAGGGGGACCGAAACACTGAAGCTTTCTTT.

CDR3 DNA: TGTGCCTGGACTAAGGGACAGAACACTGAAGCTTTCTTT. Protein: CAWTKGQNTEAFF. This chain uses TRBV30 with TRBJ1-1, with D possibly matching TRBD1 (6 bases). Trimming cost V 4 bases and J 1 base, with 10 bases left between them. This CDR3 contains 13 residues. In germline, CDR1 is GTSNPN, CDR2 SVGIG (reference sequence).

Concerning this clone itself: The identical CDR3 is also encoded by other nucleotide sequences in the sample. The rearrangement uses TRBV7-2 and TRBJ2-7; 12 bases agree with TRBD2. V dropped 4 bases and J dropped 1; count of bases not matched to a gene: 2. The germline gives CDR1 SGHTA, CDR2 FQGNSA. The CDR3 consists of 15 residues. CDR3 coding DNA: TGTGCCAGCAGCTCGGGACTAGCGGGTTCCTACGAGCAGTACTTC. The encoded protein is CASSSGLAGSYEQYF.

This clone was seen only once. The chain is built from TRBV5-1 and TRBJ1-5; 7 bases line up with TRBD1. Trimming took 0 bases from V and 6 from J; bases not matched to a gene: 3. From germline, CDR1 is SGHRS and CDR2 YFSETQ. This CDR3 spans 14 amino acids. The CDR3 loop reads CASSLGGGGQPQHF. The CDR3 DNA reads TGCGCCAGCAGCTTGGGAGGGGGCGGTCAGCCCCAGCATTTT.

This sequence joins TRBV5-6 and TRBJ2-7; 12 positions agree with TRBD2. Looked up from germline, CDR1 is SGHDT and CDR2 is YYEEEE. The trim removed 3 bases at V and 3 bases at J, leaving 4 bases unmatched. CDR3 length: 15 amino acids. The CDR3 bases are TGTGCCAGCAGCTATGGACTAGCGGGGTACTACGAGCAGTACTTC. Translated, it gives CASSYGLAGYYEQYF.

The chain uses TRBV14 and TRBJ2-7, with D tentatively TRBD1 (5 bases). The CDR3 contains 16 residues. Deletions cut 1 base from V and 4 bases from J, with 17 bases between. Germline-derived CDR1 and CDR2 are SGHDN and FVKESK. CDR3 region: CASSQVGQVPSYEQYF. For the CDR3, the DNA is TGTGCCAGCAGCCAAGTGGGGCAGGTGCCCTCTTACGAGCAGTACTTC.

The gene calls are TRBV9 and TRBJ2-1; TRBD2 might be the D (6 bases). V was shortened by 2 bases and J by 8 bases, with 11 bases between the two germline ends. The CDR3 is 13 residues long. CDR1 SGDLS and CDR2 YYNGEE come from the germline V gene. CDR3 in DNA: TGTGCCAGCAGCGTGGGACTTTCGGATGAGCAGTTCTTC. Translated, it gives CASSVGLSDEQFF.

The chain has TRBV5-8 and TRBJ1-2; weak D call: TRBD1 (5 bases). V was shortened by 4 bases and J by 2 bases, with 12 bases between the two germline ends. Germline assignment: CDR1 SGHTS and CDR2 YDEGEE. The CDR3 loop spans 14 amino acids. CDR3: CASSPGGENYGYTF. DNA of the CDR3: TGTGCCAGCAGCCCCGGGGGGGAGAACTATGGCTACACCTTC.

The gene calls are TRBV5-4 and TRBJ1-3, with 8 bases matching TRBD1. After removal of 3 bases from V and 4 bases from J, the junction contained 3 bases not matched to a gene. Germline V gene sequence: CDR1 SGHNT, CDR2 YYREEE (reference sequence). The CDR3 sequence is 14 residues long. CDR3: CASSWGTGGNTIYF. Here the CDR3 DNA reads TGTGCCAGCAGCTGGGGGACAGGAGGAAACACCATATATTTT.

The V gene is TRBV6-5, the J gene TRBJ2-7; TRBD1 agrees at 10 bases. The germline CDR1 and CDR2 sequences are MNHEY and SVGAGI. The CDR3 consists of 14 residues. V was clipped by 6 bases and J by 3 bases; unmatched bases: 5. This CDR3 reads CASSRTGGFYEQYF. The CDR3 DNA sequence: TGTGCCAGCAGCAGGACAGGGGGATTCTACGAGCAGTACTTC.

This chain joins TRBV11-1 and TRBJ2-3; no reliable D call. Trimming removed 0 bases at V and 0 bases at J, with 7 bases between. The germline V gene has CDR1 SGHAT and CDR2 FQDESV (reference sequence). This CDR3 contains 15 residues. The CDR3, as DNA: TGTGCCAGCAGCTTAGCCCGGGTTAGCACAGATACGCAGTATTTT. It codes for CASSLARVSTDTQYF.

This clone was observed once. In DNA, the CDR3 is TGTGCCAGCAGTTCCCCTCGTAGTTATAGCAATCAGCCCCAGCATTTT. Amino acids: CASSSPRSYSNQPQHF. V gene TRBV28 combines with J gene TRBJ1-5, with unresolved D. In germline, CDR1 is MDHEN, CDR2 SYDVKM. V was pared by 4 bases and J by 0 bases, with 13 bases between. The CDR3 extends over 16 amino acids.